This TCR beta chain was sequenced during a study of vaccination effects on CD4 cells after COVID-19. Study findings and constraints: In the late period after vaccination, infection- and vaccine-induced clones contracted markedly.

The table came from immunoSEQ multiplex PCR; TCRdb's copy has only in-frame clones and leaves some out. The repertoire consists of roughly 50,000 clones, with more than 70% occurring once and the leading ten covering around 6%. CDR1 is LNHNV and CDR2 is YYDKDF in the germline V gene (reference sequence). With 5 bases clipped from V and 5 bases from J, the junction kept 9 bases outside the gene matches. CDR3 length: 15 amino acids. Points on this clone: What it binds is not known.

Ahead of sequencing, the ViraFEST assay grew antigen-specific CD4+ T cells using viral peptide pools. Subsequent to a culture period of more than 9 days, CD4+ T cells were isolated. Absence of prior SARS-CoV-2 infection characterized the vaccine recipients, who showed negative nucleocapsid antibodies. They grew 1.8 million or so PBMC in each well, adding about 9.5 IU/ml IL-2 and 10 ug/ml peptides. A half-volume exchange with IL-2 medium occurred on days 3 and 7. Sample: CD4+ T cells from PBMCs cultured with HCoV-OC43 spike peptides, taken before COVID-19 vaccination. Subset indicated: HCoV-OC43 spike overlapping peptide pool stimulation. This chain links TRBV15 with TRBJ2-3; 8 nucleotides align to TRBD2. The TCR originated in a human donor who received a COVID-19 vaccine. The chain's CDR3 is CATSLGGGPGDTQYF. As DNA, the CDR3 is TGTGCCACCAGCCTAGGCGGGGGGCCGGGAGATACGCAGTATTTT.